This TCR beta chain was profiled in a study of shared clonotypes between healthy human individuals. For the study at large: CD8 memory received one plate per donor, CD8 naive two, CD4 memory three and CD4 naive three. The study, taken as a whole, reports: Generation probabilities were higher for clonotypes shared across all four sorted-subset donors than for unshared ones.

Here immunoSEQ multiplex PCR was the method, and the copy in TCRdb shows in-frame clones only, minus some. The profile shows around 2,000,000 clones, roughly 94% of them singletons. A single count supports this clone. The antigen remains unidentified. CD4+ cell separation produced CD45RA+ naive and CD45RA-negative memory subsets. CDR3 length: 14 residues. From germline, CDR1 is SGHTA and CDR2 FQGNSA. J gave up 6 bases and V 1 base, and 3 bases lay outside the gene matches. The rearrangement joins TRBV7-2 to TRBJ2-7; 10 nucleotides match TRBD2. The source of this sequence is a man between 18 and 35 years old in good health. Input material: naive CD4+ T cells sorted from blood. Subset reported: CD45RA+ positively selected. The CDR3 DNA follows: TGTGCCAGCAGCTTAGAAGGGACTAGCGTCGAGCAGTACTTC. Its protein is CASSLEGTSVEQYF.